Below, 10 T cell receptor beta chains from the same sample are listed, as sequenced in a study of blood T cell repertoires in COVID-19. Profiled with immunoSEQ multiplex PCR; TCRdb holds only in-frame clones, not every one. Here the sample spans about 130,000 clones, roughly 87% being singletons. The sequenced sample consisted of peripheral blood. These receptors were collected from a woman older than 75 with acute or convalescent COVID-19.

The sample holds a few counts of this clone. V is TRBV6-5 and J is TRBJ1-6, with a possible D match to TRBD1 (6 bases). The germline V gene has CDR1 MNHEY and CDR2 SVGAGI. This CDR3 comprises 14 residues. V was cut by 6 bases and J by 10 bases, with 16 bases left in between. CDR3 protein: CASSLIRGSSPLHF. The CDR3 coding sequence is TGTGCCAGCAGCCTTATCAGGGGAAGCTCACCCCTCCACTTT.

The chain couples TRBV18 to TRBJ2-7; D perhaps matches TRBD1 (6 bases). Germline V CDR1 and CDR2: KGHSH, LQKENI. V shed 4 bases and J shed 4 bases, with 11 bases lying between them. CDR3 length: 13 amino acids. The CDR3 sequence is CASSLGQPYEQYV. The CDR3, as DNA: TGTGCCAGCTCACTCGGACAGCCTTACGAGCAGTACGTC.

The CDR3 sequence is CASSRRTGSYEQYF. The CDR3 DNA reads as TGTGCCAGCAGTCGCCGGACAGGTAGCTACGAGCAGTACTTC. The V call is TRBV27, the J call TRBJ2-7; 7 nucleotides align to TRBD1. V was clipped by 5 bases and J by 3 bases; unmatched bases: 7. Germline CDR1 reads MNHEY; CDR2 reads SMNVEV (reference sequence). The CDR3 contains 14 residues.

The rearrangement joins TRBV7-3 to TRBJ1-1, with a possible D match to TRBD1 (5 bases). Germline CDR1 SGHTA, CDR2 FQGTGA. Trimming removed 5 bases from V and 5 bases from J, with 12 bases in between. The CDR3 is 13 amino acids. The CDR3: CASSRDFYTEAFF. In DNA form, the CDR3 reads TGTGCCAGCAGCAGGGACTTTTATACTGAAGCTTTCTTT.

The chain links TRBV28 to TRBJ1-1; 9 bases match TRBD1. The germline gives CDR1 MDHEN, CDR2 SYDVKM. Germline trimming cut 4 bases from V and 1 base from J; bases unmatched to any gene: 4. This CDR3 comprises 15 residues. The chain's CDR3 is CASSSRQGENTEAFF. The DNA for the CDR3 is TGTGCCAGCAGTTCGAGACAGGGGGAGAACACTGAAGCTTTCTTT.

This chain uses TRBV7-9 with TRBJ1-1, with D tentatively TRBD1 (5 bases). CDR3 length equals 13 residues. The V and J ends lost 5 bases and 11 bases respectively, with 18 bases between them. In germline, CDR1 is SEHNR, CDR2 FQNEAQ (reference sequence). The CDR3 DNA reads as TGTGCCAGCAGCCTCGGGGGTGGGGATCGTGCTTTCTTT. It yields the protein CASSLGGGDRAFF.

This clone was counted once. The chain joins TRBV5-1 to TRBJ2-3; 11 nucleotides agree with TRBD2. Losses at the gene ends were 2 bases for V and 2 bases for J; bases not matched to a gene: 1. The CDR3 extends over 15 amino acids. CDR1 and CDR2 (germline): SGHRS, YFSETQ. CDR3 coding DNA: TGCGCCAGCAGCTTACTAGCGGGGGACACAGATACGCAGTATTTT. This gives the protein CASSLLAGDTDTQYF.

The chain recombines TRBV2 with TRBJ1-2; TRBD1 agrees at 7 bases. The CDR3 sequence is 13 residues long. V lost 7 bases and J lost 8; bases outside the gene matches: 10. CDR1 is SNHLY, CDR2 FYNNEI, per germline. The CDR3 sequence: CASTTGQFQGYTF. The DNA for the CDR3 is TGTGCCAGCACTACGGGACAGTTTCAAGGCTACACCTTC.

The chain carries TRBV5-1 and TRBJ2-1, with D perhaps matching TRBD2 (5 bases). Germline V CDR1 and CDR2: SGHRS, YFSETQ. With 3 bases removed from V and 6 bases from J, the gap between germline ends came to 13 bases. The CDR3 runs to 14 residues. CDR3 sequence reads: CASSSGAASNEQFF. The CDR3 DNA sequence: TGCGCCAGCAGCTCCGGAGCGGCGTCCAATGAGCAGTTCTTC.

The rearrangement uses TRBV7-9 and TRBJ2-3; D is ambiguous. The V gene's germline CDR1 is SEHNR and CDR2 FQNEAQ (reference sequence). Trimming took 5 bases from V and 4 from J, leaving 7 bases between them. The CDR3 extends over 12 amino acids. The CDR3 loop reads CASSLAADTQYF. The CDR3 bases are TGTGCCAGCAGCCTGGCGGCAGATACGCAGTATTTT. Supplemented by reference TRBV7-9 and TRBJ2-3, the full variable domain reads DTGVSQNPRHKITKRGQNVTFRCDPISEHNRLYWYRQTLGQGPEFLTYFQNEAQLEKSRLLSDRFSAERPKGSFSTLEIQRTEQGDSAMYLCASSLAADTQYFGPGTRLTVL.